This TCR beta chain was observed in a study of shared clonotypes between healthy human individuals. Whole-study results and caveats: Tissue TCR repertoires likely differ from these blood-only repertoires.

V gave up 5 bases and J gave up 10 bases; unmatched junction bases: 13. There are 15 residues in the CDR3. Germline V gene lookup returns CDR1 SGHAT and CDR2 FQNNGV. Measured with immunoSEQ multiplex PCR; TCRdb has only the in-frame clones, and not every one. The data contain around 1.6 million clones, approximately 98% of them singletons. For this clone: The antigen is unknown.

Sequenced: naive CD4+ T cells sorted from blood. Indicated subset: CD45RA+ positively selected. The source is a man aged 30 to 45 in good health. The genes are TRBV11-2 and TRBJ2-1; 8 bases are shared with TRBD1. CDR3 nucleotide sequence: TGTGCCAGCAGCCCGGCTTGGACAGGGTCAGGGGAGCAGTTCTTC. Translation gives CASSPAWTGSGEQFF.